This T cell receptor delta chain was sequenced for a study of Vδ1+ human thymocytes. Study results and limitations: Thymic TRG and TRD repertoires appeared highly polyclonal, with Gaussian CDR3 length distributions.

This CDR3 comprises 22 residues. Germline lookup yields CDR1 TSWWSYY and CDR2 QGS. Trimming removed 2 bases from V and 2 bases from J; junction bases left unmatched: 26. A note on this clone: Its antigen is as yet unknown.

The template was reverse-transcribed extracted RNA. Pooled V-gene forward primers with one constant-region reverse primer generated the CDR3 amplicons by multiplex PCR. TCRdb processed the multiplex PCR reads again with the CATT caller. The data hold about 50,000 delta-chain clones, with more than 13% observed a single time. The V gene is TRDV1, the J gene TRDJ1; 7 bases align to TRDD3. This clonotype was sampled from a girl younger than two who had congenital heart surgery. The specimen was Vdelta1+ gamma-delta thymocytes from the thymus. Subset: FACS-sorted CD3+ TCRalphabeta- TCRVdelta1+ TCRVdelta2- thymocytes. CDR3 nucleotide sequence: TGTGCTCTTGGGGAAACTACCTACCGTACTGGGGTCGGTGCTAAGTGGACCGATAAACTCATCTTT. Protein: CALGETTYRTGVGAKWTDKLIF.